The 22 T cell receptor beta chains in this list originate from one sample, sequenced in a study of blood T cell repertoires in COVID-19. Profiling relied on immunoSEQ multiplex PCR, and the TCRdb table lists in-frame clones only, not all of them. The data contain fewer than 250,000 clones, around 90% of them seen just once; the ten biggest clones take up approximately 0.8%. The sample comprised peripheral blood. The receptor set was obtained from a man aged 30 to 45 with COVID-19, enrolled during active disease.

The rearrangement links TRBV3-1 (or the pseudogene TRBV3-2) to TRBJ1-2, with 8 bases that match TRBD1. The CDR3 covers 16 residues. Trimming at V came to 0 bases and at J to 0 bases, leaving 3 bases not matched to a gene. CDR1 and CDR2 (germline): LGHDT, YNNKEL (reference sequence). CDR3 residues: CASSQDAGGSNYGYTF. CDR3 sequence (DNA): TGTGCCAGCAGCCAAGATGCAGGGGGCTCTAACTATGGCTACACCTTC.

CDR3 coding DNA: TGTGCCAGCAGCTTGAGGGGCGGAACTGAAGCTTTCTTT. Translated: CASSLRGGTEAFF. The chain has TRBV5-5 and TRBJ1-1, with D tentatively TRBD1 (5 bases). This CDR3 region has 13 residues. The germline gives CDR1 SGHKS, CDR2 YYEKEE (reference sequence). The V end was cut by 1 base, the J end by 5 bases, with 9 bases between. The whole variable domain, filled in from reference TRBV5-5 and TRBJ1-1, reads DAGVTQSPTHLIKTRGQQVTLRCSPISGHKSVSWYQQVLGQGPQFIFQYYEKEERGRGNFPDRFSARQFPNYSSELNVNALLLGDSALYLCASSLRGGTEAFFGQGTRLTVV.

The CDR3, as DNA: TGTGCCAGCTCACCACTGGCAGGGGGAAGTGGGGCCAACGTCCTGACTTTC. Translated: CASSPLAGGSGANVLTF. This chain uses TRBV18 with TRBJ2-6, with 7 bases fitting TRBD1. CDR1 is KGHSH, CDR2 LQKENI, per germline. The CDR3 sequence is 17 residues long. Losses at the gene ends were 1 base for V and 3 bases for J; bases not matched to a gene: 6.

This clone showed up many times. The J gene is TRBJ1-3, the V gene TRBV9; 10 bases map to TRBD1. The V gene end was trimmed by 0 bases and the J gene end by 3 bases; junction bases not matched to a gene: 9. Germline-derived CDR1 and CDR2 are SGDLS and YYNGEE. The CDR3 covers 18 residues. The CDR3 here is CASSVATEDRGFGNTIYF. The CDR3 bases are TGTGCCAGCAGCGTAGCTACCGAGGACAGGGGGTTTGGAAACACCATATATTTT.

V usage is TRBV6-6 and J usage is TRBJ2-5, with 8 bases identical to TRBD1. Per the germline V gene, CDR1 is MNHNY and CDR2 is SVGAGI (reference sequence). With V trimmed by 6 bases and J by 2 bases, 8 bases remained unmatched. CDR3 size: 15 residues. CDR3 bases: TGTGCCAGCAGAATGACAGGGGCGATACAAGAGACCCAGTACTTC. Translating gives CASRMTGAIQETQYF.

The gene calls are TRBV6-2 or TRBV6-3 and TRBJ2-5; the match to TRBD1 covers 9 bases. The CDR3 runs 14 residues. Germline lookup yields CDR1 MNHEY and CDR2 SVGEGT. V gave up 5 bases and J gave up 5 bases; unmatched junction bases: 6. The CDR3 DNA is TGTGCCAGCAGTACGACAGGGGGTGGTGAGACCCAGTACTTC. It yields the protein CASSTTGGGETQYF.

This clone has a single count. The chain joins TRBV6-5 to TRBJ1-1; D is ambiguous. This CDR3 contains 15 residues. V was pared by 11 bases and J by 0 bases, with 19 bases between. Germline loops: CDR1 MNHEY, CDR2 SVGAGI. CDR3 sequence reads: CAVRLGGRMNTEAFF. The CDR3 DNA follows: TGTGCCGTCCGGTTAGGCGGCCGGATGAACACTGAAGCTTTCTTT.

CDR3 sequence (DNA): TGTGCCAGCAGCCAAGATTGGGGGGGAGCCGGGGAGCTGTTTTTT. Protein product: CASSQDWGGAGELFF. The chain joins TRBV14 to TRBJ2-2, with 7 bases fitting TRBD2. The CDR3 extends over 15 amino acids. Germline values: CDR1 SGHDN, CDR2 FVKESK. The V segment lost 0 bases and the J segment 6 bases; nucleotides outside the gene matches: 4.

The V and J genes are TRBV14 and TRBJ1-2; D is unclear. The germline V gene encodes CDR1 SGHDN and CDR2 FVKESK. With 8 bases removed from V and 1 base from J, the gap between germline ends came to 8 bases. The CDR3 sequence is 12 residues long. CDR3 nucleotides: TGTGCCAGCGGCGGGGATAACTATGGCTACACCTTC. Its translation: CASGGDNYGYTF.

The CDR3 protein is CSAGRGYEQYF. CDR3 bases: TGCAGTGCTGGTAGGGGCTACGAGCAGTACTTC. The chain employs TRBV20-1 and TRBJ2-7; D might be TRBD1 (5 bases). Germline V CDR1 and CDR2: DFQATT, SNEGSKA (reference sequence). The V gene lost 5 bases and the J gene lost 3 bases, with 8 bases spanning the gap. The CDR3 consists of 11 residues.

The V call is TRBV3-1 (or the pseudogene TRBV3-2), the J call TRBJ2-4, with D maybe TRBD2 (7 bases). The V end was cut by 5 bases, the J end by 6 bases, with 14 bases between. Germline V gene lookup returns CDR1 LGHDT and CDR2 YNNKEL (reference sequence). CDR3 length: 14 residues. CDR3 DNA: TGTGCCAGCAGCTTACAGGGCGGGGGAAACATTCAGTACTTC. As protein: CASSLQGGGNIQYF.

The V and J genes are TRBV11-2 and TRBJ1-1, with 12 bases matching TRBD1. Germline CDR1 and CDR2: SGHAT and FQNNGV. V lost 6 bases, J lost 0 bases, and 5 bases stayed unmatched. This CDR3 contains 16 residues. The DNA for the CDR3 is TGTGCCAGCAGAACCGGGACAGGGGGCTTGAACACTGAAGCTTTCTTT. This gives the protein CASRTGTGGLNTEAFF.

The V call is TRBV19, the J call TRBJ2-5; the match to TRBD2 covers 10 bases. Germline CDR1 and CDR2: LNHDA and SQIVND (reference sequence). Trimming took 2 bases from V and 2 from J; bases not matched to a gene: 5. This CDR3 spans 16 amino acids. The CDR3 sequence: CASSITPSGGQETQYF. The CDR3 nucleotides read TGTGCCAGTAGTATAACCCCTAGCGGGGGACAAGAGACCCAGTACTTC. The full variable domain, completed using reference TRBV19 and TRBJ2-5, is DGGITQSPKYLFRKEGQNVTLSCEQNLNHDAMYWYRQDPGQGLRLIYYSQIVNDFQKGDIAEGYSVSREKKESFPLTVTSAQKNPTAFYLCASSITPSGGQETQYFGPGTRLLVL.

This clone was observed a few times. The V call is TRBV3-1 (or the pseudogene TRBV3-2), the J call TRBJ1-2; D not certain. With 4 bases removed from V and 5 bases from J, the gap between germline ends came to 11 bases. Germline V gives CDR1 LGHDT, CDR2 YNNKEL (reference sequence). CDR3 length: 13 amino acids. The CDR3 sequence: CASSRGMEYGYTF. As DNA, the CDR3 is TGTGCCAGCAGCCGAGGAATGGAGTATGGCTACACCTTC.

V gene TRBV27 combines with J gene TRBJ1-5; D unresolved. Germline CDR1 and CDR2: MNHEY and SMNVEV (reference sequence). This CDR3 is 13 amino acids long. The ends were cut back, 2 bases at V and 5 bases at J, with 7 bases in the middle. The CDR3, as DNA: TGTGCCAGCAGTTTACTCCGGGATCAGCCCCAGCATTTT. It encodes CASSLLRDQPQHF.

The V gene is TRBV18, the J gene TRBJ2-5; TRBD2 might be the D (6 bases). Germline V gene sequence: CDR1 KGHSH, CDR2 LQKENI. The V end was cut by 4 bases, the J end by 1 base, with 16 bases between. CDR3 length: 16 residues. CDR3 coding DNA: TGTGCCAGCTCACTGACCGGGACTGTGACCCAAGAGACCCAGTACTTC. This gives the protein CASSLTGTVTQETQYF.

The chain employs TRBV7-2 and TRBJ1-1, with 8 bases lining up with TRBD1. Germline values: CDR1 SGHTA, CDR2 FQGNSA. With V trimmed by 3 bases and J by 6 bases, 9 bases remained unmatched. There are 15 residues in the CDR3. The CDR3 is CASSFGNRGSSEAFF. CDR3 DNA sequence: TGTGCCAGCAGCTTTGGGAACAGGGGGTCTTCTGAAGCTTTCTTT.

The rearrangement uses TRBV4-2 and TRBJ1-6; tentative D call: TRBD1 (6 bases). The V gene lost 1 base and the J gene lost 0 bases, with 10 bases spanning the gap. The CDR3 contains 17 residues. Germline values: CDR1 LGHNA, CDR2 YNFKEQ. The CDR3, as DNA: TGTGCCAGCAGCCAAGCAACAGGGAGCTCCTATAATTCACCCCTCCACTTT. Translated: CASSQATGSSYNSPLHF.

J is TRBJ2-1 and V is TRBV27; 13 nucleotides match TRBD2. The germline CDR1 and CDR2 sequences are MNHEY and SMNVEV (reference sequence). There are 18 residues in the CDR3. After removal of 4 bases from V and 10 bases from J, the junction contained 16 bases not matched to a gene. In DNA, the CDR3 is TGTGCCAGCAGTTCCCACCTACTAGCGGGGGGGCCTATAGAGGAGCAGTTCTTC. Protein: CASSSHLLAGGPIEEQFF.

The chain couples TRBV7-9 to TRBJ1-5; 7 bases map to TRBD1. V shed 5 bases and J 1 base; nucleotides not matched to a gene: 5. Germline lookup yields CDR1 SEHNR and CDR2 FQNEAQ (reference sequence). CDR3 size: 15 residues. The CDR3: CASSPPTGSNQPQHF. The CDR3 DNA reads as TGTGCCAGCAGCCCACCGACAGGGAGCAATCAGCCCCAGCATTTT.

The chain employs TRBV11-2 and TRBJ2-3, with 7 bases identical to TRBD2. Looked up from germline, CDR1 is SGHAT and CDR2 is FQNNGV. The CDR3 contains 18 residues. With 1 base clipped from V and 2 bases from J, the junction kept 12 bases outside the gene matches. CDR3 bases: TGTGCCAGCAGCTTAGCGGGGAGGGTGGGGTCGTTCACAGATACGCAGTATTTT. Protein product: CASSLAGRVGSFTDTQYF.

A single count supports this clone. V usage is TRBV6-2 or TRBV6-3 and J usage is TRBJ2-3, with a tentative D call TRBD2 (6 bases). Per the germline V gene, CDR1 is MNHEY and CDR2 is SVGEGT. V lost 0 bases, J lost 3 bases, and 16 bases lay in between. The CDR3 is made up of 17 amino acids. CDR3 in DNA: TGTGCCAGCAGTTACTCGTTTTTGGCGGGGAGTACAGATACGCAGTATTTT. This encodes CASSYSFLAGSTDTQYF.